Presented here are 6 T cell receptor beta chains from one specimen sequenced in a study of T cells expressing NK-cell markers. TCRdb re-called the 5' RACE reads; one entry per CDR3 protein, DNA not given. Its listing shows about 140,000 distinct CDR3 sequences. The source material was blood T cells: a sorted CD56 or NKG2C T cell subset, CD4+ or CD8+ T cells, or bulk PBMC T cells (not recorded which). These receptors were collected from a man aged 18 to 29 in good health.

The chain uses TRBV9 and TRBJ2-1; TCRdb gives TRBD2 as the D gene, but with no DNA this cannot be confirmed. Germline lookup yields CDR1 SGDLS and CDR2 YYNGEE. CDR3 length: 13 residues. The CDR3 protein is CASGTSTYNEQFF.

The V gene is TRBV9, the J gene TRBJ2-1. CDR3 length: 15 residues. CDR1 and CDR2 (germline): SGDLS, YYNGEE. This CDR3 reads CASSVGEGPYNEQFF.

The V call is TRBV7-9, the J call TRBJ2-5. The V gene's germline CDR1 is SEHNR and CDR2 FQNEAQ (reference sequence). The CDR3 sequence is 14 residues long. The CDR3: CASTSSGEIETQYF.

The chain employs TRBV5-1 and TRBJ2-2; TCRdb picks TRBD1, but there is no DNA to check that call. The CDR3 totals 15 residues. CDR1 and CDR2 from the germline V gene are SGHRS and YFSETQ. This chain's CDR3 is CASSYGRTETGELFF.

The chain joins TRBV4-1 to TRBJ1-4; no DNA is available, so the TRBD1 call from TCRdb remains unchecked. The CDR3 spans 15 residues. Germline V gene lookup returns CDR1 MGHRA and CDR2 YSYEKL. The chain's CDR3 is CASSLIFRDDEKLFF.

The J gene is TRBJ2-1, the V gene TRBV27; checking the TCRdb D call of TRBD1 is not possible without DNA. CDR1 is MNHEY, CDR2 SMNVEV, per germline (reference sequence). The CDR3 totals 16 residues. CDR3 residues: CASSFFQGAGDNEQFF.